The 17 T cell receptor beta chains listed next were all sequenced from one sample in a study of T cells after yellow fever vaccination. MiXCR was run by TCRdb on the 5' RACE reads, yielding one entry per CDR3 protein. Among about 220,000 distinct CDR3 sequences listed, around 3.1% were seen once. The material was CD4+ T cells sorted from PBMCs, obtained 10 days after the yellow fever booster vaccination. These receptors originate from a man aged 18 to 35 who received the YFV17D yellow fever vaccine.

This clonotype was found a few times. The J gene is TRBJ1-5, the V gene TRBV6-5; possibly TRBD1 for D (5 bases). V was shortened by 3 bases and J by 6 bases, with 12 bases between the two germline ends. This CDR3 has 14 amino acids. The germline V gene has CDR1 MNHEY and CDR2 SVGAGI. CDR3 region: CASSYGRVSQPQHF. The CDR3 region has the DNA TGTGCCAGCAGTTATGGCAGGGTGAGTCAGCCCCAGCATTTT.

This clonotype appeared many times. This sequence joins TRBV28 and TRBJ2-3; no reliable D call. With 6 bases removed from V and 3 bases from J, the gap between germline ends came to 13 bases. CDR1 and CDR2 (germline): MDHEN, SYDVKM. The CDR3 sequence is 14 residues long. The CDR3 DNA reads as TGTGCCAGCAGCCCGGTGGGGTGGACAGATACGCAGTATTTT. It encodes CASSPVGWTDTQYF.

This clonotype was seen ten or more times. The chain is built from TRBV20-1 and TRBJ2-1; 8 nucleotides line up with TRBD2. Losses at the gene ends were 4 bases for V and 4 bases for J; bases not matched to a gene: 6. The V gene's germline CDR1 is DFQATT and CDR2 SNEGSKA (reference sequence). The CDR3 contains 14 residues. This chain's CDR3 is CSAKVRGGYNEQFF. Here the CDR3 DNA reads TGCAGTGCTAAGGTCCGGGGGGGTTACAATGAGCAGTTCTTC.

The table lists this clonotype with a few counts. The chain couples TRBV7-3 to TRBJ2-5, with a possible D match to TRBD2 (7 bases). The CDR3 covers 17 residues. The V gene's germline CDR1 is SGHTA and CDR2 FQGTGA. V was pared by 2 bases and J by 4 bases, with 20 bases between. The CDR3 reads CASSLGLAAGGGETQYF. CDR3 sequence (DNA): TGTGCCAGCAGCTTAGGTCTAGCGGCTGGGGGCGGAGAGACCCAGTACTTC.

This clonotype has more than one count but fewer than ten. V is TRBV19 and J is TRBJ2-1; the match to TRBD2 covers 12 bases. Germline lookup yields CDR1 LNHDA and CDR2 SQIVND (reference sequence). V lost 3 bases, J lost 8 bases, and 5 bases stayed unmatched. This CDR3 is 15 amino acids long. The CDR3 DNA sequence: TGTGCCAGTAGTATCTGGTCTAGCGGGGGGGATGAGCAGTTCTTC. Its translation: CASSIWSSGGDEQFF.

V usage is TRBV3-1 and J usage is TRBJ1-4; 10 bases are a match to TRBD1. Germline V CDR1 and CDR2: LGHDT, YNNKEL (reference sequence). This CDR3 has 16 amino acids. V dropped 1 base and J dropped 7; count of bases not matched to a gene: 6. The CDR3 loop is CASSQAPGQGPEKLFF. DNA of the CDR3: TGTGCCAGCAGCCAAGCGCCGGGACAGGGGCCTGAAAAACTGTTTTTT.

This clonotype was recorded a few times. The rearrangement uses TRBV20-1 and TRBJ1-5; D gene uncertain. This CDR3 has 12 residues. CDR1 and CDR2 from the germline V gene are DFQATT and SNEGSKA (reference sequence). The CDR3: CAGLHSNQPQHF. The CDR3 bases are TGCGCCGGACTGCATAGCAATCAGCCCCAGCATTTT.

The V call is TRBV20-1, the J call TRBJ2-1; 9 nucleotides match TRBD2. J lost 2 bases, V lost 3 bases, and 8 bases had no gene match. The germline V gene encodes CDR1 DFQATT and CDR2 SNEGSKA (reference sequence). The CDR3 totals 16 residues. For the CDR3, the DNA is TGCAGTGCTAGTCATGTAGCGGGGGCCGCCTACAATGAGCAGTTCTTC. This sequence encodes CSASHVAGAAYNEQFF.

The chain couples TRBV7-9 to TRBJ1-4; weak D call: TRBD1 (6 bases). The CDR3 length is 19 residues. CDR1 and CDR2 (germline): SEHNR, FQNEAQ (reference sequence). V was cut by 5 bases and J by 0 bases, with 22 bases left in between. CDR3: CASSRLTGRSGTTNEKLFF. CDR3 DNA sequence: TGTGCCAGCAGCCGATTAACAGGGAGGAGCGGAACAACTAATGAAAAACTGTTTTTT.

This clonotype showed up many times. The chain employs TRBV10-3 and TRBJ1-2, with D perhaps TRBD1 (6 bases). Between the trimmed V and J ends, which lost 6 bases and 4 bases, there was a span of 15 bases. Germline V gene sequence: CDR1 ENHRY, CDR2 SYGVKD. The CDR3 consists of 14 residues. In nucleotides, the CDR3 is TGTGCCATCAGGGGGACGGGGACATTCTATGGCTACACCTTC. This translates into CAIRGTGTFYGYTF.

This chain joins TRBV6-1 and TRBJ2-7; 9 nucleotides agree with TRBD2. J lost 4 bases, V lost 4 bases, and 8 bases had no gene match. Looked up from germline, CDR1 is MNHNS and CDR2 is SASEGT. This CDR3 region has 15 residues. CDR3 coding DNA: TGTGCCAGCAGTGTGCGTGATAGCGGGGGATACGAGCAGTACGTC. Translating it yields CASSVRDSGGYEQYV.

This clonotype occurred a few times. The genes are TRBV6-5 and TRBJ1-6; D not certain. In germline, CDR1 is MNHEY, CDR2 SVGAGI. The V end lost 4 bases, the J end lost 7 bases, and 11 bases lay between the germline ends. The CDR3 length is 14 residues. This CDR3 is CASSSTPKNSPLHF. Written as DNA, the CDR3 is TGTGCCAGCAGTTCGACCCCCAAGAATTCACCCCTCCACTTT.

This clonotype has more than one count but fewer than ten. The CDR3 sequence: CSARDPGQETQYF. DNA for the CDR3: TGCAGTGCTAGAGATCCAGGGCAAGAGACCCAGTACTTC. The V and J genes are TRBV20-1 and TRBJ2-5; perhaps TRBD1 as D (5 bases). Germline loops: CDR1 DFQATT, CDR2 SNEGSKA (reference sequence). With 0 bases removed from V and 2 bases from J, the gap between germline ends came to 7 bases. The length of the CDR3 is 13 residues.

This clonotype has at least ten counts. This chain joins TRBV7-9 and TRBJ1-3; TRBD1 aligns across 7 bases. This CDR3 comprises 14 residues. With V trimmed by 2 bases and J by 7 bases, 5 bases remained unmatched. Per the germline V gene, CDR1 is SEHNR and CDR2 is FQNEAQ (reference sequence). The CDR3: CASSLLQGVNTIYF. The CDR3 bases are TGTGCCAGCAGCTTACTTCAGGGGGTGAACACCATATATTTT.

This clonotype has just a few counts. The CDR3 DNA sequence: TGTGCCAGCTCCCCTAGACCAGCGGGACAGCTCAATCAGCCCCAGCATTTT. This encodes CASSPRPAGQLNQPQHF. This chain connects TRBV18 to TRBJ1-5; 7 positions agree with TRBD1. With V trimmed by 6 bases and J by 3 bases, 14 bases remained unmatched. The length of the CDR3 is 17 residues. CDR1 KGHSH and CDR2 LQKENI come from the germline V gene.

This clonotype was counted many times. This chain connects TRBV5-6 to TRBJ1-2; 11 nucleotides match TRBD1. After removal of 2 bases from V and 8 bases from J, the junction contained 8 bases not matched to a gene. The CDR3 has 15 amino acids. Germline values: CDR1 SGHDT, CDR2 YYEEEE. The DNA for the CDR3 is TGTGCCAGCAGCTTTGCGGACAGGGGGCGAGGGGGCTACACCTTC. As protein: CASSFADRGRGGYTF.

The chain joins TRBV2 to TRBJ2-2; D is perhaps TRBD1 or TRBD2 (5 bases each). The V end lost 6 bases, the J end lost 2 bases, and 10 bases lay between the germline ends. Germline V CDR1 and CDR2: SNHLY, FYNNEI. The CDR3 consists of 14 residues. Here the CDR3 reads CASSRERNTGELFF. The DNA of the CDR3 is TGTGCCAGCAGCAGGGAGAGAAACACCGGGGAGCTGTTTTTT.